This T cell receptor beta chain was obtained from a study of blood T cell repertoires in COVID-19. In the source study's methods: Cell counts per sample came from amplifying reference gene primers. Clones were sequenced by immunoSEQ multiplex PCR, and TCRdb holds only the in-frame ones, with some missing. The D gene and trimming were derived from the DNA, and the V and J assignments and clone size from that table. The repertoire holds 250,000 to 350,000 clones, with approximately 88% as singletons. Trimming removed 2 bases from V and 3 bases from J; junction bases left unmatched: 6. The V gene's germline CDR1 is MNHNS and CDR2 SASEGT. This CDR3 is 16 amino acids long.

The origin of this receptor is a human donor with COVID-19, enrolled during active disease. The donor label of this sample is uncertain. The specimen was peripheral blood. The J gene is TRBJ1-5, the V gene TRBV6-1; 8 bases are shared with TRBD1. The CDR3 here is CASSEKTGANNQPQHF. Here the CDR3 DNA reads TGTGCCAGCAGTGAAAAGACAGGGGCCAACAATCAGCCCCAGCATTTT.